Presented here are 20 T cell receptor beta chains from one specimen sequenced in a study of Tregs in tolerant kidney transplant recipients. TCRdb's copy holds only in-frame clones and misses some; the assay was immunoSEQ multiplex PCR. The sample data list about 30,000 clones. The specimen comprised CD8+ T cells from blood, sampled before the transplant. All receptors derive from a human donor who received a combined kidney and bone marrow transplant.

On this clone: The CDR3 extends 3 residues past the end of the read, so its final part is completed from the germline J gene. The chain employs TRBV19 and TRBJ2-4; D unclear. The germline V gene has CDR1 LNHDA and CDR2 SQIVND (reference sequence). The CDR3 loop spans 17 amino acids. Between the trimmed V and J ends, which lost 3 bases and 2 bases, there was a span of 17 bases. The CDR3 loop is CASSIKPQRTSKNIQYF. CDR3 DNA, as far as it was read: TGTGCCAGTAGTATCAAACCGCAGCGTACGTCCAAAAACATT.

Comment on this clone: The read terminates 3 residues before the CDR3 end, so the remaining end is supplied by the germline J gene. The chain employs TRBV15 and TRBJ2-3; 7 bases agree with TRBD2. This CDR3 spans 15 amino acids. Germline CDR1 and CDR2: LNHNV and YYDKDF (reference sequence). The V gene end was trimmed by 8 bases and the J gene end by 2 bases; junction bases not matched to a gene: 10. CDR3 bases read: TGTGCCACCCGTAGTCCTAGCGGATACACAGATACG. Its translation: CATRSPSGYTDT. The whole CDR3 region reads CATRSPSGYTDTQYF. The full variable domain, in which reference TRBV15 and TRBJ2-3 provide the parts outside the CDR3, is DAMVIQNPRYQVTQFGKPVTLSCSQTLNHNVMYWYQQKSSQAPKLLFHYYDKDFNNEADTPDNFQSRRPNTSFCFLDIRSPGLGDTAMYLCATRSPSGYTDTQYFGPGTRLTVL.

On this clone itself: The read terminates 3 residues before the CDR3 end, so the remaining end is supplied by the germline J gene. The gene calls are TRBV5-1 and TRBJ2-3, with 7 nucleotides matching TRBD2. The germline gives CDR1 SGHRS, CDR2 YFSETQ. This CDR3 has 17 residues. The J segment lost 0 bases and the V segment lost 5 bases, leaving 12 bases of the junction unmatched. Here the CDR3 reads CASSIGEAGVSTDTQYF. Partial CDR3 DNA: TGCGCCAGCAGTATTGGTGAGGCGGGGGTTAGCACAGATACG.

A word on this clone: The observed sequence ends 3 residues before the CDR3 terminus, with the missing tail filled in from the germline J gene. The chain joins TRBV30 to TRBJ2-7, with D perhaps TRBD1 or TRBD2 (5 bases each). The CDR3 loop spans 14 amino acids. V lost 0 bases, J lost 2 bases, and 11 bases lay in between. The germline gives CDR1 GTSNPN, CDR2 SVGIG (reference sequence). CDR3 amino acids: CAWSVRGAAYEQYF. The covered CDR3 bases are TGTGCCTGGAGTGTACGAGGGGCCGCCTACGAG. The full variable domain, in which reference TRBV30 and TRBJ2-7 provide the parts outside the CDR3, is SQTIHQWPATLVQPVGSPLSLECTVEGTSNPNLYWYRQAAGRGLQLLFYSVGIGQISSEVPQNLSASRPQDRQFILSSKKLLLSDSGFYLCAWSVRGAAYEQYFGPGTRLTVT.

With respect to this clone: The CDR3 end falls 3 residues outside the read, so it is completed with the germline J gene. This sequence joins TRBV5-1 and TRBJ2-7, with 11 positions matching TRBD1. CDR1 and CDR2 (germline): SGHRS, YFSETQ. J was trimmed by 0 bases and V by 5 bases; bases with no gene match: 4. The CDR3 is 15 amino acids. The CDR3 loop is CASREGQGASYEQYF. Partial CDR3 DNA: TGCGCCAGCAGGGAAGGACAGGGGGCCTCCTACGAG.

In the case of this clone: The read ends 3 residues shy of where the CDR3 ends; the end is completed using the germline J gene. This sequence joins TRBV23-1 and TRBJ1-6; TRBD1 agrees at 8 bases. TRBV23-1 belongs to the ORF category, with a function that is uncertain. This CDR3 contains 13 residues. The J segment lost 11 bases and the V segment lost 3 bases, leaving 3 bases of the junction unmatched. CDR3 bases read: TGCGCCAGCAGTCAGGACAGGGCAACACCC. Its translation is CASSQDRATP. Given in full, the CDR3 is CASSQDRATPLHF.

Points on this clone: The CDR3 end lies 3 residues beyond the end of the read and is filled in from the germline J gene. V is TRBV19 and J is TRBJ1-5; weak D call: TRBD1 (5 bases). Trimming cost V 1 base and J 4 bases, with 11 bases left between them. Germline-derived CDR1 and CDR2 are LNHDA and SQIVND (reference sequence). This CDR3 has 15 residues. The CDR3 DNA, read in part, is TGTGCCAGTAGTATAGGGCAGGGTGGTAATCAGCCC. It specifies CASSIGQGGNQP. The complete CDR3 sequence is CASSIGQGGNQPQHF.

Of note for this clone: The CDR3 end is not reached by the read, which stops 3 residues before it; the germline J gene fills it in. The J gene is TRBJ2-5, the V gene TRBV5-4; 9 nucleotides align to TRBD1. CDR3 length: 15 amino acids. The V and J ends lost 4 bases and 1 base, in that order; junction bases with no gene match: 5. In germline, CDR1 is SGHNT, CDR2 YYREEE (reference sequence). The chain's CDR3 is CASSIGDRAQETQYF. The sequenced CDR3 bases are TGTGCCAGCAGCATCGGGGACAGGGCCCAAGAGACC.

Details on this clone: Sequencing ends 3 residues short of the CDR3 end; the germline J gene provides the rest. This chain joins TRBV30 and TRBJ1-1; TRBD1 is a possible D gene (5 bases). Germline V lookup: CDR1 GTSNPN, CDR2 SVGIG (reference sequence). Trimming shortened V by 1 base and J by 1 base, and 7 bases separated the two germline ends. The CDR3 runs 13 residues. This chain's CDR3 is CAWSGTPNTEAFF. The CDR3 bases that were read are TGTGCCTGGAGTGGGACACCGAACACTGAA.

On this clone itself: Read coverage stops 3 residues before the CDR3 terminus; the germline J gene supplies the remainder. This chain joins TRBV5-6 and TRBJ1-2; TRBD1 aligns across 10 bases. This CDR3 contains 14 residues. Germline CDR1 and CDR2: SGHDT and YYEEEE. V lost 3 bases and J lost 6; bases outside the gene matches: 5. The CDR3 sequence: CASSWVGQGNGYTF. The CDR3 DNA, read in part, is TGTGCCAGCAGCTGGGTGGGACAGGGGAATGGC.

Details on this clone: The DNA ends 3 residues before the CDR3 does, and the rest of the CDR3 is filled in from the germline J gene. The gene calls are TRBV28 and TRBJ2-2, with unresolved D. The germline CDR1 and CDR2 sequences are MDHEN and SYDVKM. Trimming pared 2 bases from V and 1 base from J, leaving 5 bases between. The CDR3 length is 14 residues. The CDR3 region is CASSLPGNTGELFF. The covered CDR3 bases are TGTGCCAGCAGTTTACCGGGGAACACCGGGGAG.

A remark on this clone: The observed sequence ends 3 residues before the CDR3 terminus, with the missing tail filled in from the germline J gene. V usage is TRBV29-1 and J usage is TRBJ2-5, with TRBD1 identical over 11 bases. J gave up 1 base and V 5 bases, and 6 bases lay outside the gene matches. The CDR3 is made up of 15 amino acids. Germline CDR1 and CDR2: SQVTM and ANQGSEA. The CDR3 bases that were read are TGCAGCGTTTTGGGACAGGGGGTCGCCCAAGAGACC. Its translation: CSVLGQGVAQET. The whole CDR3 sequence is CSVLGQGVAQETQYF.

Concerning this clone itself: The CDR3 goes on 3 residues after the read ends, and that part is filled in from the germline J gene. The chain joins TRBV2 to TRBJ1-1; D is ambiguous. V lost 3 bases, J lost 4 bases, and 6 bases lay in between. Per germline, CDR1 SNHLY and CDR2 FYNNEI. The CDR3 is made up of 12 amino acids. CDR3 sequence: CASSDMATEAFF. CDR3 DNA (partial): TGTGCCAGCAGTGACATGGCCACTGAA.

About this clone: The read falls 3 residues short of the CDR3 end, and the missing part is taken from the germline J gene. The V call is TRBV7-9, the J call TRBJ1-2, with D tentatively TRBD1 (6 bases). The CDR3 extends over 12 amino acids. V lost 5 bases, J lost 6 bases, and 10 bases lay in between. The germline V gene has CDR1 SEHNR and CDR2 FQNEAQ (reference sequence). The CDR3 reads CASSLQGNGYTF. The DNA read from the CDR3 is TGTGCCAGCAGCCTTCAGGGGAATGGC.

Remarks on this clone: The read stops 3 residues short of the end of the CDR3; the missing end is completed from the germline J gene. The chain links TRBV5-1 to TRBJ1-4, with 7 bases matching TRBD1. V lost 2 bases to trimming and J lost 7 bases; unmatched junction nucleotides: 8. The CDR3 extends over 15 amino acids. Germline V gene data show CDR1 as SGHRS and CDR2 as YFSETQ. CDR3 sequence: CASSLIGDSGEKLFF. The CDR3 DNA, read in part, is TGCGCCAGCAGCTTAATAGGGGACAGTGGTGAAAAA.

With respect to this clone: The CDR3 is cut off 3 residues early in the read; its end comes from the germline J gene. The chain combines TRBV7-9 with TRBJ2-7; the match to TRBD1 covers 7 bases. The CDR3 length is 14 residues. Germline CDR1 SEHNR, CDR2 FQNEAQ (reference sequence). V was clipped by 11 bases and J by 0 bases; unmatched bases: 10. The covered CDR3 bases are TGTGCCGGGCAACAGGGGTCCAGCTCCTACGAG. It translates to CAGQQGSSSYE. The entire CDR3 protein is CAGQQGSSSYEQYF. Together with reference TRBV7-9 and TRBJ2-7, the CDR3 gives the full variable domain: DTGVSQNPRHKITKRGQNVTFRCDPISEHNRLYWYRQTLGQGPEFLTYFQNEAQLEKSRLLSDRFSAERPKGSFSTLEIQRTEQGDSAMYLCAGQQGSSSYEQYFGPGTRLTVT.

The part of the CDR3 DNA that was read is TGCAGCGGGGGGGAGCGTGACACCGGGGAG. Translated, it gives CSGGERDTGE. The entire CDR3 protein is CSGGERDTGELFF. The V gene is TRBV29-1, the J gene TRBJ2-2; D is perhaps TRBD2 (6 bases). The read falls 3 residues short of the CDR3 end, and the missing part is taken from the germline J gene. From germline, CDR1 is SQVTM and CDR2 ANQGSEA. The germline V and J ends were trimmed by 7 bases and 3 bases, with 12 bases remaining between them. The CDR3 length is 13 residues.

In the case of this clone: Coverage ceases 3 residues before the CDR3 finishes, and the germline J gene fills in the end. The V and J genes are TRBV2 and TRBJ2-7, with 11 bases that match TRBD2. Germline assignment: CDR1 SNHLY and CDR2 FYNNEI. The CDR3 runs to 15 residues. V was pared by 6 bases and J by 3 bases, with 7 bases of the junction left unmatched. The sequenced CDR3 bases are TGTGCCAGCAGCCCGACTAGCGGGACCCACTACGAG. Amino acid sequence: CASSPTSGTHYE. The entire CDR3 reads CASSPTSGTHYEQYF.

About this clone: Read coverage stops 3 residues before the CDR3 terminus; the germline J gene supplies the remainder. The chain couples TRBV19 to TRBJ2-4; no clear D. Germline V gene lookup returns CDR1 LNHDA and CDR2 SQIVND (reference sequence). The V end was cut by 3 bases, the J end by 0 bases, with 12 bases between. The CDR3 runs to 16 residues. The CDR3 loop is CASSMRPLLAKNIQYF. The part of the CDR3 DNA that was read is TGTGCCAGTAGTATGAGGCCCCTGCTAGCCAAAAACATT.

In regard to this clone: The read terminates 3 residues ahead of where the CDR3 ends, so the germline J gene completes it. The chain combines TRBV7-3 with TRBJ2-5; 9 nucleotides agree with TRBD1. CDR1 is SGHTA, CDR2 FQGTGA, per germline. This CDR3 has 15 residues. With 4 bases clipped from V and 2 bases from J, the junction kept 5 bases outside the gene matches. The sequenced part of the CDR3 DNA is TGTGCCAGCAGCTCGTCGACAGGGGGGCAAGAGACC. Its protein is CASSSSTGGQET. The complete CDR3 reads CASSSSTGGQETQYF.